The next 18 T cell receptor beta chains were all read from a single sample in a study of blood T cell repertoires in COVID-19. Measured with immunoSEQ multiplex PCR; TCRdb has only the in-frame clones, and not every one. The sample has more than 65,000 clones, around 83% seen once. Sequencing was performed on peripheral blood. These receptors were obtained from an elderly woman with acute or convalescent COVID-19.

This sequence joins TRBV27 and TRBJ2-7, with D possibly TRBD1 on 5 matching bases. Germline V gene sequence: CDR1 MNHEY, CDR2 SMNVEV (reference sequence). V was shortened by 3 bases and J by 0 bases, with 6 bases between the two germline ends. The CDR3 loop spans 13 amino acids. CDR3 DNA sequence: TGTGCCAGCAGTTTTGACAGCTCCTACGAGCAGTACTTC. It yields the protein CASSFDSSYEQYF.

The V gene is TRBV9, the J gene TRBJ2-7; 8 bases align to TRBD1. V dropped 5 bases and J dropped 5; count of bases not matched to a gene: 9. This CDR3 has 14 residues. Germline lookup yields CDR1 SGDLS and CDR2 YYNGEE. CDR3: CASSSGQGRNEQYF. CDR3 in DNA: TGTGCCAGCAGTTCCGGACAGGGCAGGAACGAGCAGTACTTC.

Here the CDR3 DNA reads TGTGCCAGCAGTGAAGCAGGCGCCGAGGGACCCCAGCATTTT. Translated, it gives CASSEAGAEGPQHF. The V gene is TRBV6-1, the J gene TRBJ1-5, with D unclear. Germline CDR1 reads MNHNS; CDR2 reads SASEGT. The germline V and J ends were trimmed by 0 bases and 10 bases, with 13 bases remaining between them. The CDR3 spans 14 residues.

The rearrangement links TRBV12-3 or TRBV12-4 to TRBJ1-4; maybe TRBD1 (6 bases). CDR3 length equals 13 residues. Trimming took off 6 bases at V and 7 bases at J, with 12 bases between the two ends. CDR3 DNA: TGTGCCAGCAGCCTGGGGGCGGCTGAAAAACTGTTTTTT. It translates to CASSLGAAEKLFF.

This clone turned up a few times. CDR3 protein: CASSIQGIYGYTF. As DNA, the CDR3 is TGTGCCAGCAGTATACAGGGGATCTATGGCTACACCTTC. The V and J genes are TRBV12-3 or TRBV12-4 and TRBJ1-2, with 7 bases that match TRBD1. The CDR3 covers 13 residues. With V trimmed by 5 bases and J by 4 bases, 4 bases remained unmatched.

The sample holds one count of this clone. With a much larger clone just one base away, this may be a read error. Other DNA variants within this sample encode the same CDR3. The V and J genes are TRBV19 and TRBJ1-1, with a tentative D call TRBD1 (5 bases). This CDR3 comprises 15 residues. The germline V gene has CDR1 LNHDA and CDR2 SQIVND (reference sequence). The CDR3 bases are TGTGCTAGTAGTATGAAAGATTCAGGGTTCACTGAAGCTTTCTTT. Protein: CASSMKDSGFTEAFF.

This clone has just a few counts. The CDR3 region has the DNA TGTGCCAGCAGTGAGGGAGCGGGGGGTACCTACGAGCAGTACTTC. It specifies CASSEGAGGTYEQYF. The genes are TRBV6-1 and TRBJ2-7; TRBD2 matches at 9 bases. Germline trimming cut 3 bases from V and 2 bases from J; bases unmatched to any gene: 5. CDR3 length equals 15 residues. The germline V gene encodes CDR1 MNHNS and CDR2 SASEGT.

This chain uses TRBV5-1 with TRBJ2-1; TRBD2 agrees at 9 bases. The CDR3 runs 15 residues. Per germline, CDR1 SGHRS and CDR2 YFSETQ. J lost 2 bases, V lost 0 bases, and 0 bases had no gene match. The CDR3 loop reads CASSLVAGAYNEQFF. In DNA form, the CDR3 reads TGCGCCAGCAGCTTGGTAGCGGGGGCCTACAATGAGCAGTTCTTC.

This chain connects TRBV10-3 to TRBJ1-5; TRBD1 matches 9 bases. Germline values: CDR1 ENHRY, CDR2 SYGVKD. V gave up 0 bases and J gave up 7 bases; unmatched junction bases: 7. The CDR3 contains 16 residues. CDR3 in amino acids: CAISESRGQGIQPQHF. The CDR3 DNA sequence: TGTGCCATCAGTGAGTCGAGGGGACAGGGTATACAGCCCCAGCATTTT.

V and J are TRBV11-1 and TRBJ2-2; D is possibly TRBD2 (6 bases). Germline lookup yields CDR1 SGHAT and CDR2 FQDESV (reference sequence). Trimming left V 1 base short and J 6 bases short, with 12 bases between. The CDR3 extends over 15 amino acids. The CDR3 DNA is TGTGCCAGCAGCTTAGATCGGGGGAAGTCCGGGGAGCTGTTTTTT. This gives the protein CASSLDRGKSGELFF.

This sequence joins TRBV12-2 and TRBJ1-2. TRBV12-2 constitutes a pseudogene. There are 9 residues in the CDR3. The DNA for the CDR3 is TGTGCAAGTCTTTTCGGTGGCACCTTC. Protein: CASLFGGTF.

This chain uses TRBV2 with TRBJ2-5, with 8 bases that match TRBD1. The CDR3 has 15 residues. CDR1 and CDR2 from the germline V gene are SNHLY and FYNNEI. V lost 6 bases to trimming and J lost 5 bases; unmatched junction nucleotides: 11. The CDR3 DNA sequence: TGTGCCAGCAGCGGACAGGGATCATCTGTTGAGACCCAGTACTTC. The encoded protein is CASSGQGSSVETQYF.

The chain is built from TRBV6-2 or TRBV6-3 and TRBJ1-3; a possible D gene is TRBD1 (6 bases). Germline values: CDR1 MNHEY, CDR2 SVGEGT. Trimming left V 6 bases short and J 4 bases short, with 16 bases between. The CDR3 runs 15 residues. The CDR3 reads CASSRGGDRGNTIYF. Here the CDR3 DNA reads TGTGCCAGCAGCCGCGGTGGCGACAGGGGAAACACCATATATTTT.

The rearrangement uses TRBV20-1 and TRBJ2-6, with D hard to call. This CDR3 is 14 amino acids long. V was cut by 3 bases and J by 0 bases, with 6 bases left in between. Germline values: CDR1 DFQATT, CDR2 SNEGSKA (reference sequence). This chain's CDR3 is CSASESSGANVLTF. CDR3 bases: TGCAGTGCTAGTGAGAGCTCTGGGGCCAACGTCCTGACTTTC.

This chain connects TRBV7-9 to TRBJ2-5; 9 bases are shared with TRBD2. The trim removed 5 bases at V and 5 bases at J, leaving 9 bases unmatched. Germline V gives CDR1 SEHNR, CDR2 FQNEAQ (reference sequence). The CDR3 contains 15 residues. CDR3 in amino acids: CASSPGAGGDETQYF. The DNA of the CDR3 is TGTGCCAGCAGCCCAGGAGCGGGGGGTGATGAGACCCAGTACTTC. The variable domain in full, with the rest retrieved from reference TRBV7-9 and TRBJ2-5, is DTGVSQNPRHKITKRGQNVTFRCDPISEHNRLYWYRQTLGQGPEFLTYFQNEAQLEKSRLLSDRFSAERPKGSFSTLEIQRTEQGDSAMYLCASSPGAGGDETQYFGPGTRLLVL.

The rearrangement joins TRBV3-1 (or the pseudogene TRBV3-2) to TRBJ1-3; no firm D call. CDR1 LGHDT and CDR2 YNNKEL come from the germline V gene (reference sequence). The CDR3 length is 13 residues. V lost 2 bases to trimming and J lost 4 bases, with 6 bases between them. The CDR3 region is CASSQQSGNTIYF. Written as DNA, the CDR3 is TGTGCCAGCAGCCAACAGTCAGGAAACACCATATATTTT.

This chain uses TRBV24-1 with TRBJ2-3; 9 positions agree with TRBD1. The CDR3 consists of 14 residues. Germline V gene sequence: CDR1 KGHDR, CDR2 SFDVKD. V lost 3 bases and J lost 8; bases outside the gene matches: 5. The CDR3 is CATSDPGTGRTQYF. In nucleotides, the CDR3 is TGTGCCACCAGTGATCCCGGGACAGGGCGTACGCAGTATTTT.

The CDR3 region is CASSVDRFRTGELFF. The CDR3 bases are TGTGCCAGCAGCGTGGACAGGTTTCGGACCGGGGAGCTGTTTTTT. V is TRBV7-8 and J is TRBJ2-2, with TRBD1 matching 7 bases. This CDR3 has 15 residues. Losses at the gene ends were 5 bases for V and 5 bases for J; bases not matched to a gene: 8. Germline-derived CDR1 and CDR2 are SGHVS and FQNEAQ.